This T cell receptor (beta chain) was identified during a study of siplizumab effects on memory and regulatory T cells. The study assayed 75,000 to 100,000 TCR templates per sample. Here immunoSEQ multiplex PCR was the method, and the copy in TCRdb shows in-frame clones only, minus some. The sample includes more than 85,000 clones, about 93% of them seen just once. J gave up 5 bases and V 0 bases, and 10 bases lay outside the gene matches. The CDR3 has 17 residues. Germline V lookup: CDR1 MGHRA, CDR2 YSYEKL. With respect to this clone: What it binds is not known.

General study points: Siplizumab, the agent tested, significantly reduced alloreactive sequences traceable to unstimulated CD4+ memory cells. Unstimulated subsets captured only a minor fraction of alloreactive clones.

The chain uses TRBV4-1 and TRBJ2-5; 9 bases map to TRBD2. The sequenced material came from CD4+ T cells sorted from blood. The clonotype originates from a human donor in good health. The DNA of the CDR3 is TGCGCCAGCAGCCAAGAAGGGACTAGCAGACCCATGGAGACCCAGTACTTC. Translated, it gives CASSQEGTSRPMETQYF.